This T cell receptor beta chain derives from a study of T cell responses to AZD1222 COVID-19 vaccine. This clone was found once. As yet, its antigen is unknown. Repertoires were generated with immunoSEQ multiplex PCR, while TCRdb's copy carries only in-frame clones and drops some. The data show roughly 110,000 clones, 87% seen once. V dropped 6 bases and J dropped 4 bases, with 16 bases sitting between them. CDR1 MNHEY and CDR2 SVGAGI come from the germline V gene. The CDR3 is made up of 14 amino acids. Study observations and caveats: The study reported that nearly half of spike-specific TCRs target unmutated variant regions. With dominance at 160-218 and 743-854, vaccine-associated CD4 TCRs spanned spike.

This receptor was taken from an adult in good health. Here the sequenced sample was peripheral blood, taken on day 0 of AZD1222 vaccination. The gene calls are TRBV6-5 and TRBJ2-7, with a possible D match to TRBD2 (6 bases). CDR3 DNA sequence: TGTGCCAGCAGCAGAGGGTTTCGGGAGTACGAGCAGTACTTC. This encodes CASSRGFREYEQYF.